This T cell receptor (beta chain) was obtained from a study of blood T cell repertoires in COVID-19. Only in-frame clones appear in the TCRdb table, and some are missing; sequencing was by immunoSEQ multiplex PCR. The repertoire has about 160,000 clones, about nine tenths of them found once; the top ten carry roughly 4%. This receptor was identified in a woman aged 40 to 50 who had been exposed to COVID-19. Material: PBMCs or T cells enriched from blood (not recorded which).

CDR3 sequence: CASSGWTGGSDEQFF. The DNA of the CDR3 is TGTGCCAGCAGCGGATGGACAGGGGGCTCTGATGAGCAGTTCTTC. This chain connects TRBV14 to TRBJ2-1; TRBD1 matches 11 bases. The CDR3 contains 15 residues. Germline V gene data show CDR1 as SGHDN and CDR2 as FVKESK. Germline trimming cut 5 bases from V and 8 bases from J; bases unmatched to any gene: 8.